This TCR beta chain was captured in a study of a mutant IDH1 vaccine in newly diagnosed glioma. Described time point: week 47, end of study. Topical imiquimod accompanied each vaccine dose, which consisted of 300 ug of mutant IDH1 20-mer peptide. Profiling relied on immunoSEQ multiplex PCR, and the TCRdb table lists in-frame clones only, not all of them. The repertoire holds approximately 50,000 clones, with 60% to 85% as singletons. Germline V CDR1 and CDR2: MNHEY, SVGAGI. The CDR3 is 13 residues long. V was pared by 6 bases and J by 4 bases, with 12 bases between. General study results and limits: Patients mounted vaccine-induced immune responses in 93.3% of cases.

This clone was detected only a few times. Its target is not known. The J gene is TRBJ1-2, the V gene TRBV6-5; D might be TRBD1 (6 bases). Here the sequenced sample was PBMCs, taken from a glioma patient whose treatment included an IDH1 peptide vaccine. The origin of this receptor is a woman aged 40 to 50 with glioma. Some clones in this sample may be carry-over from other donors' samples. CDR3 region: CASSPQGRYGYTF. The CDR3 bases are TGTGCCAGCAGCCCCCAGGGGCGCTATGGCTACACCTTC.